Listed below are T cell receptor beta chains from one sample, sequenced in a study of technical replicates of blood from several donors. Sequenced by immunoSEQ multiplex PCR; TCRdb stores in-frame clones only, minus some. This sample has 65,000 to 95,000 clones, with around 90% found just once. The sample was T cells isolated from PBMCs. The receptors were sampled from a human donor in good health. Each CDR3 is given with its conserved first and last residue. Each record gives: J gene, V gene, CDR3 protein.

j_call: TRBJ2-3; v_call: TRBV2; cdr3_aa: CASSEGRRLAAGDTQYF
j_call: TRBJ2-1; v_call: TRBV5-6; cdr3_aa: CASSSWRGFSYNEQFF
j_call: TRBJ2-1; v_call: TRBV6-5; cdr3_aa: CASSPTAGGNEQFF
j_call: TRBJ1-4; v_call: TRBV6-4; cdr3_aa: CASSAGLATNEKLFF
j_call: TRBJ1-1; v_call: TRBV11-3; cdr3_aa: CASSPVGNTEAFF
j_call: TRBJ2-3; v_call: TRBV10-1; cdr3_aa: CASSEGTGVDTQYF
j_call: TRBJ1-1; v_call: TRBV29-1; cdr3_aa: CSVDGGPDPEAFF
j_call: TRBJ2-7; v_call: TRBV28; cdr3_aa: CASSYPARRGEQYF
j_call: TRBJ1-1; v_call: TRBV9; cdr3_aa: CASSVPPAGGWSTEAFF
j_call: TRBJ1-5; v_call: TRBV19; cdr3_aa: CASSIEAGGYQPQHF
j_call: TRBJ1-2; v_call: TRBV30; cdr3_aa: CAWTQGIYGYTF
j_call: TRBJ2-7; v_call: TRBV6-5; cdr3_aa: CASSSTSSYEQYF
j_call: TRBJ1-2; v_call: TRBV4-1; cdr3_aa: CASSQGGNRYGYTF
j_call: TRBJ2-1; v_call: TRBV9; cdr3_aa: CASSLQYNEQFF
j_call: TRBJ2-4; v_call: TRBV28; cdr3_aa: CASSLGTPLLKNIQYF
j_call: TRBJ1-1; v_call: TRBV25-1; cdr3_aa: CASKQGRSTEAFF
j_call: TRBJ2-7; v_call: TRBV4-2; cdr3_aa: CASSQEDSTYEQYF
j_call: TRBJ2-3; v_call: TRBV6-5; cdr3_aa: CASSSLSVLTDTQYF
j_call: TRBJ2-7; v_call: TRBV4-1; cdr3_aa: CASSPTSTGNEQYF
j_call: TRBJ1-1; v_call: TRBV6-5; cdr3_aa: CASSRTGTEAFF
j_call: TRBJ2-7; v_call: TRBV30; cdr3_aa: CAWRGPDSLSYEQYF
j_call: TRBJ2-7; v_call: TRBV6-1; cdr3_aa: CASSEQNSYEQYF
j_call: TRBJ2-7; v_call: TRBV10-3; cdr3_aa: CAIRVGLTEDYEQYF
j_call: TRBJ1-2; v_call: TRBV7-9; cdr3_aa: CASSPDRGQGLLIIGYTF
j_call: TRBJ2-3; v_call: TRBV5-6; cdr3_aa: CASSLETDTQYF
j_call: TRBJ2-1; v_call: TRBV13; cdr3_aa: CASSLVRSGVLSYNEQFF
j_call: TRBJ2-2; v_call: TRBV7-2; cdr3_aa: CASSLRVGQGRTGELFF
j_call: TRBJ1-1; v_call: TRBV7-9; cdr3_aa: CASSFNRAEAFF
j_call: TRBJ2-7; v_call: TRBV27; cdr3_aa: CASSPSGASSYEQYF
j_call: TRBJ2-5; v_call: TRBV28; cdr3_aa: CASRRTLPKETQYF
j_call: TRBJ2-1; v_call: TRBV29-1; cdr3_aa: CSALGSSGSQYEQFF
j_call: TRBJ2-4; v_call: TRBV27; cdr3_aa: CASSPRGQVGDIQYF
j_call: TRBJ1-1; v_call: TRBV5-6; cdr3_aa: CASSSEQGIDTEAFF
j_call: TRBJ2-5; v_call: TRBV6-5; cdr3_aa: CASSPGQGYETQYF
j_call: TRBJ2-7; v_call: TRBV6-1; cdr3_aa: CASSSWRTAYEQYF
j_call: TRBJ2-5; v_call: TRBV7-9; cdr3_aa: CASSLSTGEETQYF
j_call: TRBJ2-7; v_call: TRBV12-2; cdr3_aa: CASRARDRATYEQYF
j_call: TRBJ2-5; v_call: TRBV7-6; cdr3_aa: CASSLAPQGSGGETQYF
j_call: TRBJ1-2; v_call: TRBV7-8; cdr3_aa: CASSRSTDSTYTF
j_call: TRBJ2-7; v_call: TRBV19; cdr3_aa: CASSRRTSGSLAHEQYF
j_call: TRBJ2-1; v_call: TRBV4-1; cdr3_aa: CASSQTGVRDEQFF
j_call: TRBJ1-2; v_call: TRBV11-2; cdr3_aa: CASTQTLRGRRNGYTF
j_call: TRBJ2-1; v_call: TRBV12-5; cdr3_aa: CASGAGSSGGEEQFF
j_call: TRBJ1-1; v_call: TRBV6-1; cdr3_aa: CASNRGQGNTEAFF
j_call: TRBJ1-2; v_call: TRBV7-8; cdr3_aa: CASSPDADYGYTF